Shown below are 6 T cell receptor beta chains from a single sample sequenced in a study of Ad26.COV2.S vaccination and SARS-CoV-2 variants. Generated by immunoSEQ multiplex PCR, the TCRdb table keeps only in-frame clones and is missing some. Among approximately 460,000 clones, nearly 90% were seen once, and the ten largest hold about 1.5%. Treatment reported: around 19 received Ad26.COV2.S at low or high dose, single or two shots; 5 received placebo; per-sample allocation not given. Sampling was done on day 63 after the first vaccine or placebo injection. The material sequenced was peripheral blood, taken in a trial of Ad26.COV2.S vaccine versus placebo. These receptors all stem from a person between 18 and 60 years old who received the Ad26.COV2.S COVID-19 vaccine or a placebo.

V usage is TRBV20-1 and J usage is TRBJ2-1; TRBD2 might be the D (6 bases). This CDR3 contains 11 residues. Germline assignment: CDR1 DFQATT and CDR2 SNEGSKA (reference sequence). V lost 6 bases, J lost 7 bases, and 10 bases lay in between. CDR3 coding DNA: TGCAGTGCCTCGACTAGGAATGAGCAGTTCTTC. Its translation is CSASTRNEQFF.

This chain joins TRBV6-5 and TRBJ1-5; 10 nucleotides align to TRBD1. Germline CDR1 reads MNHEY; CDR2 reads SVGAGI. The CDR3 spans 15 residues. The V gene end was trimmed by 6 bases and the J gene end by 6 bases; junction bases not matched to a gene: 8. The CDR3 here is CASSRTTGGGQPQHF. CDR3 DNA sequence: TGTGCCAGCAGCCGAACGACAGGGGGCGGTCAGCCCCAGCATTTT.

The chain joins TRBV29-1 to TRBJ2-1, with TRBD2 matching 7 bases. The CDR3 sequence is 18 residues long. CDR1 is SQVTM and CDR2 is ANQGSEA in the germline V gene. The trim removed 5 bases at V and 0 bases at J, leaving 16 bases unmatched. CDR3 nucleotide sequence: TGCAGCGTTCGGGCGGGCGGCGGGAGACCGGGCTCCTACAATGAGCAGTTCTTC. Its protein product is CSVRAGGGRPGSYNEQFF.

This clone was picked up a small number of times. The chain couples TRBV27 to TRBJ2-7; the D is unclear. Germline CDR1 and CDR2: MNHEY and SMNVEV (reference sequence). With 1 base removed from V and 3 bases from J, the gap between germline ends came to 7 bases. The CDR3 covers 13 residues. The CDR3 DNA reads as TGTGCCAGCAGTTTATTACAAGTCTACGAGCAGTACTTC. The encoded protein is CASSLLQVYEQYF.

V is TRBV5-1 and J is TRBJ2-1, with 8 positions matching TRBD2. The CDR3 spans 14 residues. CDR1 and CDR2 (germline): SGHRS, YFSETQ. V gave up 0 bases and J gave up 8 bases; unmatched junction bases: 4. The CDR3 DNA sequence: TGCGCCAGCAGCTTGGCGGGAGGGCCCCATGAGCAGTTCTTC. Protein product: CASSLAGGPHEQFF.

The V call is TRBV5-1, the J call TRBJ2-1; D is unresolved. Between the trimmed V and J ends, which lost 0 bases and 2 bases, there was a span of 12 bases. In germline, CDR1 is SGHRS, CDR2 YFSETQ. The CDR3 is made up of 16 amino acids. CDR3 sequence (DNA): TGCGCCAGCAGCTTGGAAAAGGGCGGCGCCTACAATGAGCAGTTCTTC. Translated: CASSLEKGGAYNEQFF.